These 14 T cell receptor beta chains originate from one sample sequenced in a study of CD8+CD57+ T cells in acquired aplastic anemia. Genomic DNA, the template, was used for profiling of the TCR beta VDJ and CDR3. TCRdb processed the reads anew with MiXCR; each CDR3 protein has one entry. In the table there are about 110,000 distinct CDR3 sequences, 51% of which are singletons. Sequencing input: sorted CD4+, CD8+, or CD8+CD57+ T cells (not recorded which) from PBMCs. These receptors originate from a human donor in good health, serving as a control.

V and J are TRBV12-3 or TRBV12-4 and TRBJ2-5; the D gene is possibly TRBD1 (6 bases). V lost 7 bases to trimming and J lost 5 bases, with 17 bases between them. This CDR3 contains 14 residues. Here the CDR3 DNA reads TGTGCCAGCACTCATACAGGGTTGATGGAGACCCAGTACTTC. Amino acids: CASTHTGLMETQYF.

About this clonotype itself: Being one base from a much bigger clone, this may be a read error. This likely comes from a read error, as the CDR3 has no conserved phenylalanine or tryptophan at its end. The V and J genes are TRBV6-5 and TRBJ1-5, with D perhaps matching TRBD1 (6 bases). Trimming removed 4 bases at V and 3 bases at J, with 13 bases between. This CDR3 is built from 15 residues. Germline CDR1 reads MNHEY; CDR2 reads SVGAGI. CDR3 nucleotide sequence: TGTGCCAGCAGTTCCCCGGACAGTTTCAATCAGCCCCAGCATCTT. Residues: CASSSPDSFNQPQHL.

This clonotype was seen many times. The V and J genes are TRBV7-8 and TRBJ1-1; no clear D. V lost 3 bases to trimming and J lost 0 bases, with 14 bases between them. CDR1 and CDR2 from the germline V gene are SGHVS and FQNEAQ. This CDR3 has 16 residues. The CDR3 loop reads CASSFRREPLNTEAFF. As DNA, the CDR3 is TGTGCCAGCAGCTTTCGTCGAGAGCCCTTGAACACTGAAGCTTTCTTT.

This clonotype has just one count. The chain has TRBV12-3 or TRBV12-4 and TRBJ2-3; no definite D call. V lost 8 bases and J lost 1, with 16 bases in between. This CDR3 contains 15 residues. CDR3 DNA sequence: TGTGCCAGCCGTCTGGGGTACGTGGGCACAGATACGCAGTATTTT. As protein: CASRLGYVGTDTQYF.

The chain uses TRBV28 and TRBJ1-1; possible D gene TRBD1, 5 bases. The CDR3 is 13 amino acids. Germline V CDR1 and CDR2: MDHEN, SYDVKM. Trimming removed 3 bases at V and 6 bases at J, with 11 bases between. The CDR3 nucleotides read TGTGCCAGCAGTTTTTTGGTGGGGGCTGAAGCTTTCTTT. It specifies CASSFLVGAEAFF. The complete variable domain, with remaining parts taken from reference TRBV28 and TRBJ1-1, reads DVKVTQSSRYLVKRTGEKVFLECVQDMDHENMFWYRQDPGLGLRLIYFSYDVKMKEKGDIPEGYSVSREKKERFSLILESASTNQTSMYLCASSFLVGAEAFFGQGTRLTVV.

This clonotype was counted only a few times. CDR3 nucleotide sequence: TGCAGTGCTAGAGATCAGGAGGGATCAGGGGGCTACGAGCAGTACTTC. Its translation: CSARDQEGSGGYEQYF. The chain couples TRBV20-1 to TRBJ2-7; D possibly corresponds to TRBD1 (7 bases). Germline CDR1 is DFQATT and CDR2 is SNEGSKA (reference sequence). V lost 0 bases and J 3 bases, leaving 18 bases between the germline ends. CDR3 length: 16 residues.

This clonotype was observed at least ten times. This chain joins TRBV12-3 or TRBV12-4 and TRBJ1-2; D possibly corresponds to TRBD1 (5 bases). The CDR3 consists of 13 residues. Trimming took 4 bases from V and 5 from J, leaving 11 bases between them. The chain's CDR3 is CASSSGTEYGYTF. Written as DNA, the CDR3 is TGTGCCAGCAGTTCCGGGACGGAATATGGCTACACCTTC.

There are many counts of this clonotype. This rearrangement joins TRBV7-9 to TRBJ2-1; D gene unclear. Trimming removed 2 bases from V and 10 bases from J, with 15 bases in between. Germline V lookup: CDR1 SEHNR, CDR2 FQNEAQ (reference sequence). The CDR3 contains 14 residues. The CDR3 reads CASSLSRSDGEQFF. CDR3 nucleotides: TGTGCCAGCAGCTTATCTCGTTCGGATGGGGAGCAGTTCTTC.

This clonotype was seen a single time. The chain links TRBV15 to TRBJ1-5; the D is unclear. Trimming pared 0 bases from V and 4 bases from J, leaving 10 bases between. The CDR3 is 15 residues long. The germline V gene has CDR1 LNHNV and CDR2 YYDKDF (reference sequence). The CDR3 loop is CATSRDQKDNQPQHF. The CDR3 coding sequence is TGTGCCACCAGCAGAGATCAAAAGGATAATCAGCCCCAGCATTTT.

This clonotype has ten or more counts. The chain has TRBV12-3 or TRBV12-4 and TRBJ1-6, with D possibly being TRBD1 (5 bases). The CDR3 consists of 12 residues. The V and J ends lost 5 bases and 11 bases respectively, with 10 bases between them. The CDR3 region is CASSGPRAPLHF. DNA for the CDR3: TGTGCCAGCAGTGGCCCCAGGGCACCCCTCCACTTT.

The chain couples TRBV15 to TRBJ1-2, with D possibly matching TRBD1 (5 bases). The germline CDR1 and CDR2 sequences are LNHNV and YYDKDF (reference sequence). Trimming cost V 1 base and J 10 bases, with 13 bases left between them. The CDR3 consists of 13 residues. In DNA form, the CDR3 reads TGTGCCACCAGCAGAGGATTTGGGGGAGACTACACCTTC. Protein: CATSRGFGGDYTF.

Worth noting for this clonotype: The CDR3 end shows no conserved phenylalanine or tryptophan, and so a read error is likely. The chain links TRBV6-1 to TRBJ1-2; no reliable D call. The V and J ends lost 0 bases and 0 bases respectively, with 11 bases between them. Germline assignment: CDR1 MNHNS and CDR2 SASEGT. CDR3 length: 16 amino acids. The CDR3 region is CASSEALGRANYGYTL. For the CDR3, the DNA is TGTGCCAGCAGTGAAGCGCTGGGGAGGGCTAACTATGGCTACACCCTC.

V is TRBV10-1 and J is TRBJ1-1; TRBD1 agrees at 12 bases. The V segment lost 5 bases and the J segment 3 bases; nucleotides outside the gene matches: 7. CDR1 and CDR2 (germline): WNHNN, SYGVQD (reference sequence). The CDR3 has 16 amino acids. CDR3 nucleotides: TGCGCCAGCAGTCCCGGGACAGGGGGCGCGGACACTGAAGCTTTCTTT. It codes for CASSPGTGGADTEAFF.

The chain is built from TRBV19 and TRBJ1-4; TRBD1 is a possible D gene (5 bases). Germline loops: CDR1 LNHDA, CDR2 SQIVND (reference sequence). The CDR3 spans 15 residues. Trimming shortened V by 7 bases and J by 3 bases, and 15 bases separated the two germline ends. CDR3 bases: TGTGCCAGTACAGGCAGGGAGAAGTCTAATGAAAAACTGTTTTTT. Encoded protein: CASTGREKSNEKLFF. The full variable domain, completed using reference TRBV19 and TRBJ1-4, is DGGITQSPKYLFRKEGQNVTLSCEQNLNHDAMYWYRQDPGQGLRLIYYSQIVNDFQKGDIAEGYSVSREKKESFPLTVTSAQKNPTAFYLCASTGREKSNEKLFFGSGTQLSVL.